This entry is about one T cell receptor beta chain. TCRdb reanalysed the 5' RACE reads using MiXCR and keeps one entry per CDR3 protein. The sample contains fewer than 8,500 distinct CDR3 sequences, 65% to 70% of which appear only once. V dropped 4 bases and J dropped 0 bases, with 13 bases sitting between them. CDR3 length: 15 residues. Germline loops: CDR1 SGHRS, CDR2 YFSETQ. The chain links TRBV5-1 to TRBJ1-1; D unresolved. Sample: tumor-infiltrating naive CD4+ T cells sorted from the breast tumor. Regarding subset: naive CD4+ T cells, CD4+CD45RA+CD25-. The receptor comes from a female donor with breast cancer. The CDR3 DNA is TGCGCCAGCAGCCCCGGACGGATATTGAACACTGAAGCTTTCTTT. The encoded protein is CASSPGRILNTEAFF.